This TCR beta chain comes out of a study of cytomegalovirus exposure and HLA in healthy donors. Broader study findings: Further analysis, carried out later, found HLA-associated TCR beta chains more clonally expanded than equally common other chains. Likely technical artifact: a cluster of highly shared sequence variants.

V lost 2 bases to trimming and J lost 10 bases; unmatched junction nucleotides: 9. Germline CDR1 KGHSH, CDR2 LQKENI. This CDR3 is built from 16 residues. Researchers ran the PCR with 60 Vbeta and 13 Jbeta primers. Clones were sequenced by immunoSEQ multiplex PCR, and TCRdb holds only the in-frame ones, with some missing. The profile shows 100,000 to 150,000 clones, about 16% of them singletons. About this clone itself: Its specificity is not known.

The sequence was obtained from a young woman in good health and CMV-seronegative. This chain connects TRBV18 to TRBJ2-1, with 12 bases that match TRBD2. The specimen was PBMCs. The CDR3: CASSPFLAGGLQEQFF. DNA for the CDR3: TGTGCCAGCTCACCATTCCTAGCGGGGGGGCTTCAGGAGCAGTTCTTC.